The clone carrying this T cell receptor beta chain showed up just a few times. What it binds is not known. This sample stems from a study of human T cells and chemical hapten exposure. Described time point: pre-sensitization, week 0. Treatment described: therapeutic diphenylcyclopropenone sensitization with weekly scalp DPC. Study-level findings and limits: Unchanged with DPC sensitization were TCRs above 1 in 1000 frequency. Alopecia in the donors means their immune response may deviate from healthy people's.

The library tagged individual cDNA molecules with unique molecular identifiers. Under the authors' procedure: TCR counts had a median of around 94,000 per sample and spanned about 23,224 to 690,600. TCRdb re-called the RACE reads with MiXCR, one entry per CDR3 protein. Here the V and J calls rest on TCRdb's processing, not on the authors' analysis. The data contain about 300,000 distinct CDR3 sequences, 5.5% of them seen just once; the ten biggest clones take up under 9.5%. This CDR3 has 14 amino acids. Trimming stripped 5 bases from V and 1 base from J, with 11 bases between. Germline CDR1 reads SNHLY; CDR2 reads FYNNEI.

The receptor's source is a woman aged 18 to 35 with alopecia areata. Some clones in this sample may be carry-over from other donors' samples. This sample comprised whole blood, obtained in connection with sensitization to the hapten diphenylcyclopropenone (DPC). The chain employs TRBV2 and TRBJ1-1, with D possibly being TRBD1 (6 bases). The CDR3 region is CASSQGPPNTEAFF. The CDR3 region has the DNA TGTGCCAGCAGTCAGGGGCCCCCGAACACTGAAGCTTTCTTT.